This TCR beta chain comes out of a study of CD4+ T cells in melanoma. Regarding the study as a whole: Neoantigen-specific CD4+ T cells in melanoma reportedly had diverse differentiation states. CD8+ T cell, macrophage and B cell function reportedly correlated with neoantigen-specific CD4+ T cells.

The length of the CDR3 is 13 residues. From germline, CDR1 is SQVTM and CDR2 ANQGSEA. The V and J ends lost 7 bases and 3 bases respectively, with 15 bases between them. Turning to this clone: Antigen specificity is unknown.

Repertoires were generated with immunoSEQ multiplex PCR, while TCRdb's copy carries only in-frame clones and drops some. The sample records about 140,000 clones, 92% being singletons. This clonotype originated in a human donor with melanoma. The rearrangement links TRBV29-1 to TRBJ1-1; D is perhaps TRBD1 (5 bases). This CDR3 is CSAGGSGYTEAFF. CDR3 DNA: TGCAGCGCCGGGGGTAGTGGATACACTGAAGCTTTCTTT.